Each of the 21 T cell receptor beta chains below was sequenced from the same sample in a study of blood T cell repertoires in COVID-19. Libraries were prepared by immunoSEQ multiplex PCR; TCRdb keeps only in-frame clonotypes and omits some of them. The sample has a few hundred thousand clones, 70% to 90% seen once. Material: PBMCs or T cells enriched from blood (not recorded which). These receptors all come from a man aged 30 to 39 who had recovered from COVID-19.

The rearrangement uses TRBV13 and TRBJ2-1; D gene uncertain. Germline CDR1 is PRHDT and CDR2 is FYEKMQ (reference sequence). The CDR3 length is 12 residues. Trimming took 4 bases from V and 5 from J, leaving 6 bases between them. This CDR3 reads CASSYNNNEQFF. The CDR3 DNA reads as TGTGCCAGCAGCTATAACAACAATGAGCAGTTCTTC.

The chain has TRBV5-1 and TRBJ1-3; D may be TRBD1 (5 bases). The ends were cut back, 7 bases at V and 4 bases at J, with 18 bases in the middle. Germline CDR1 reads SGHRS; CDR2 reads YFSETQ. The CDR3 contains 15 residues. DNA of the CDR3: TGCGCCAGCGTCCCACTCAGGGCGAAGGGAAACACCATATATTTT. This gives the protein CASVPLRAKGNTIYF.

This clone was seen a few times. This sequence joins TRBV19 and TRBJ1-6; D possibly corresponds to TRBD1 (6 bases). The germline V gene has CDR1 LNHDA and CDR2 SQIVND (reference sequence). The CDR3 contains 13 residues. The CDR3 DNA follows: TGTGTCGGACAGCGGTCAAAGGATTCACCCCTCCACTTT. Translating it yields CVGQRSKDSPLHF. Based on the CDR3 plus reference TRBV19 and TRBJ1-6, the full variable domain is DGGITQSPKYLFRKEGQNVTLSCEQNLNHDAMYWYRQDPGQGLRLIYYSQIVNDFQKGDIAEGYSVSREKKESFPLTVTSAQKNPTAFYLCVGQRSKDSPLHFGNGTRLTVT.

The V gene is TRBV3-1 (or the pseudogene TRBV3-2), the J gene TRBJ1-6; 10 bases match TRBD1. From germline, CDR1 is LGHDT and CDR2 YNNKEL (reference sequence). The CDR3 runs to 16 residues. Trimming took 5 bases from V and 4 from J; bases not matched to a gene: 5. The CDR3 spells CASSGPGQGYNSPLHF. In DNA form, the CDR3 reads TGTGCCAGCAGCGGGCCGGGACAGGGGTATAATTCACCCCTCCACTTT.

The table lists this clone with a count of one. The chain employs TRBV5-5 and TRBJ1-1; D is unresolved. The CDR3 runs 16 residues. Germline assignment: CDR1 SGHKS and CDR2 YYEKEE (reference sequence). V was pared by 4 bases and J by 0 bases, with 16 bases between. The CDR3 here is CASSPYPGMLNTEAFF. The CDR3, as DNA: TGTGCCAGCAGCCCCTACCCGGGAATGCTGAACACTGAAGCTTTCTTT.

This chain connects TRBV6-5 to TRBJ1-5; D is possibly TRBD1 (6 bases). This CDR3 region has 14 residues. Germline V CDR1 and CDR2: MNHEY, SVGAGI. V was cut by 6 bases and J by 2 bases, with 11 bases left in between. DNA of the CDR3: TGTGCCAGCAGCCGTACAGGGCGCAATCAGCCCCAGCATTTT. Translation: CASSRTGRNQPQHF.

V is TRBV5-1 and J is TRBJ1-1, with TRBD1 matching 10 bases. After removal of 0 bases from V and 1 base from J, the junction contained 9 bases not matched to a gene. The CDR3 is 18 amino acids. Per the germline V gene, CDR1 is SGHRS and CDR2 is YFSETQ. The CDR3 reads CASSLEGQGLKGNTEAFF. Here the CDR3 DNA reads TGCGCCAGCAGCTTGGAGGGACAGGGGCTAAAAGGGAACACTGAAGCTTTCTTT.

This chain connects TRBV10-3 to TRBJ1-2, with 12 nucleotides matching TRBD1. This CDR3 is built from 18 residues. V trimming: 1 base; J trimming: 3 bases; junction bases outside the gene matches: 9. In germline, CDR1 is ENHRY, CDR2 SYGVKD. For the CDR3, the DNA is TGTGCCATCAGTGAGTTTTTGGGGGACAGGGGGCGAGACTATGGCTACACCTTC. This codes for CAISEFLGDRGRDYGYTF.

The chain joins TRBV7-9 to TRBJ1-2, with a tentative D call TRBD1 (6 bases). Germline V gives CDR1 SEHNR, CDR2 FQNEAQ (reference sequence). This CDR3 spans 15 amino acids. V lost 5 bases to trimming and J lost 2 bases, with 15 bases between them. The CDR3 coding sequence is TGTGCCAGCAGCCCAGGGACAATGCAAAACTATGGCTACACCTTC. It codes for CASSPGTMQNYGYTF.

The chain employs TRBV11-1 and TRBJ1-2, with 9 bases matching TRBD1. CDR1 and CDR2 (germline): SGHAT, FQDESV (reference sequence). Germline trimming cut 5 bases from V and 7 bases from J; bases unmatched to any gene: 2. The CDR3 totals 12 residues. CDR3 protein: CASSRTGVGYTF. DNA of the CDR3: TGTGCCAGCAGCCGGACAGGGGTTGGCTACACCTTC.

The chain links TRBV2 to TRBJ2-7; TRBD1 matches at 7 bases. The CDR3 totals 14 residues. Trimming at V came to 7 bases and at J to 2 bases, leaving 8 bases not matched to a gene. CDR1 and CDR2 (germline): SNHLY, FYNNEI. The CDR3 DNA sequence: TGTGCCAGCACGAGACAGGGCTCCACCTACGAGCAGTACTTC. It is translated as CASTRQGSTYEQYF.

V and J are TRBV3-1 (or the pseudogene TRBV3-2) and TRBJ1-6, with TRBD1 as a possible D gene (6 bases). There are 15 residues in the CDR3. V lost 4 bases and J lost 5, with 12 bases in between. Germline V gene data show CDR1 as LGHDT and CDR2 as YNNKEL (reference sequence). CDR3 in amino acids: CASSPGQNHNSPLHF. The CDR3 DNA is TGTGCCAGCAGCCCCGGACAGAACCATAATTCACCCCTCCACTTT.

The CDR3 DNA reads as TGCGCCAGCAGCCAAGATTTAGGGACTAATTACAATGAGCAGTTCTTC. Translation: CASSQDLGTNYNEQFF. This chain connects TRBV4-3 to TRBJ2-1; TRBD2 matches 7 bases. Germline V gives CDR1 LGHNA, CDR2 YSLEER. The CDR3 has 16 residues. Trimming at V came to 0 bases and at J to 4 bases, leaving 6 bases not matched to a gene.

The rearrangement links TRBV2 to TRBJ1-1, with D hard to call. With 6 bases removed from V and 7 bases from J, the gap between germline ends came to 9 bases. CDR1 is SNHLY, CDR2 FYNNEI, per germline. The CDR3 runs to 11 residues. CDR3 sequence: CASSQRGEAFF. The CDR3 region has the DNA TGTGCCAGCAGCCAACGGGGTGAAGCTTTCTTT.

This chain uses TRBV5-1 with TRBJ2-7; D is possibly TRBD1 (5 bases). There are 14 residues in the CDR3. Trimming shortened V by 0 bases and J by 2 bases, and 9 bases separated the two germline ends. From germline, CDR1 is SGHRS and CDR2 YFSETQ. The chain's CDR3 is CASSLGDSTYEQYF. CDR3 bases: TGCGCCAGCAGCTTGGGTGACAGTACCTACGAGCAGTACTTC.

The rearrangement links TRBV5-1 to TRBJ2-1; TRBD2 is a possible D gene (7 bases). Germline values: CDR1 SGHRS, CDR2 YFSETQ. The CDR3 sequence is 15 residues long. V lost 1 base to trimming and J lost 7 bases, with 15 bases between them. CDR3 nucleotides: TGCGCCAGCAGCTTGTTGGGGGGGGCCGAGAATGAGCAGTTCTTC. It yields the protein CASSLLGGAENEQFF.

The CDR3 loop is CASSQVRGYEQYF. The CDR3 region has the DNA TGTGCCAGCAGCCAAGTCAGGGGATACGAGCAGTACTTC. The chain is built from TRBV3-1 (or the pseudogene TRBV3-2) and TRBJ2-7; tentative D call: TRBD1 (6 bases). CDR3 length: 13 residues. Germline CDR1 and CDR2: LGHDT and YNNKEL (reference sequence). The V gene lost 1 base and the J gene lost 4 bases, with 8 bases spanning the gap.

The CDR3 protein is CASSVDRGRLQAFF. CDR3 nucleotides: TGTGCCAGCAGCGTGGACAGGGGCCGCCTTCAAGCTTTCTTT. This chain uses TRBV5-5 with TRBJ1-1; TRBD1 agrees at 9 bases. Germline V gene data show CDR1 as SGHKS and CDR2 as YYEKEE (reference sequence). The CDR3 covers 14 residues. The V segment lost 4 bases and the J segment 9 bases; nucleotides outside the gene matches: 10.

The J gene is TRBJ1-1, the V gene TRBV20-1; D might be TRBD1 (6 bases). The V and J ends lost 6 bases and 0 bases respectively, with 14 bases between them. In germline, CDR1 is DFQATT, CDR2 SNEGSKA (reference sequence). CDR3 length equals 14 residues. CDR3 protein: CSASIQGLNTEAFF. CDR3 DNA: TGCAGTGCCAGTATACAGGGATTGAACACTGAAGCTTTCTTT.

CDR3 nucleotides: TGTGCCAGCAGCCCAATCGGGAGGGGGGGTGGCTACACCTTC. Translated: CASSPIGRGGGYTF. The chain carries TRBV3-1 (or the pseudogene TRBV3-2) and TRBJ1-2, with TRBD1 as a possible D gene (6 bases). The germline V and J ends were trimmed by 4 bases and 7 bases, with 16 bases remaining between them. From germline, CDR1 is LGHDT and CDR2 YNNKEL (reference sequence). The CDR3 covers 14 residues.

The chain employs TRBV6-5 and TRBJ1-6, with D possibly matching TRBD1 (6 bases). The length of the CDR3 is 14 residues. V was clipped by 5 bases and J by 9 bases, with 14 bases between them. Per the germline V gene, CDR1 is MNHEY and CDR2 is SVGAGI. The CDR3 is CASSPTGEASPLHF. The CDR3 nucleotides are TGTGCCAGCAGTCCGACAGGCGAAGCTTCACCCCTCCACTTT.